This T cell receptor beta chain was captured in a study of a mutant IDH1 vaccine in newly diagnosed glioma. On the study more broadly: Following radiotherapy alone, or alongside temozolomide cycles, vaccination was started after an interval of 4-6 weeks.

Regarding time point: week 35, safety follow-up. Every single dose of the vaccine, 300 ug of mutant IDH1 20-mer peptide, came with topical imiquimod. The method was immunoSEQ multiplex PCR; TCRdb's version includes in-frame clones alone and lacks a portion of them. The sample has tens of thousands of clones; less than 90% are singletons. Study-wide results and limits: Of all patients, around 94% showed vaccine-induced immune responses. Changes in top peripheral clonotypes did not appear linked to pseudoprogression.

CDR1 and CDR2 (germline): SGHTA, FQGNSA. The CDR3 covers 13 residues. Trimming cost V 2 bases and J 5 bases, with 7 bases left between them. On this clone itself: Its antigen is unidentified.

This specimen consisted of PBMCs, obtained from a glioma patient whose treatment included an IDH1 peptide vaccine. The TCR was taken from a man aged 18 to 30 with glioma. The chain uses TRBV7-2 and TRBJ1-5; D is undetermined. The CDR3 loop is CASSLWWDQPQHF. As DNA, the CDR3 is TGTGCCAGCAGCTTATGGTGGGATCAGCCCCAGCATTTT.